Listed below are T cell receptor beta chains from one sample, sequenced in a study of cytomegalovirus exposure and HLA in healthy donors. Assay: immunoSEQ multiplex PCR; the TCRdb copy retains only in-frame clones and omits some. The table has roughly 100,000 clones, 70% to 80% seen once. Sequences were obtained from PBMCs. The receptors were gathered from a man aged 40-50 years in good health and CMV-seronegative. The conserved cysteine and the conserved F or W are not part of the CDR3 here. Each record gives: V gene, J gene, CDR3 length, CDR3 protein.

TRBV7-3	TRBJ1-2	11	ASSSTGGSGYT
TRBV7-9	TRBJ1-1	13	ASTLGTGGIAEAF
TRBV19	TRBJ2-5	14	ASSSAGTDNQETQY
TRBV15	TRBJ2-1	12	ATSRDPGDNEQF
TRBV13	TRBJ2-7	12	ASSRSGGAWEQY
TRBV5-4	TRBJ2-7	10	ASSPNRDEQY
TRBV2	TRBJ2-3	14	ASSETSGGALDTQY
TRBV7-9	TRBJ2-5	17	ASSFFNHTGQRYQETQY
TRBV6-5	TRBJ2-3	12	ASSTGQGADTQY
TRBV6-4	TRBJ1-5	12	ASSEAVGSQPQH
TRBV5-4	TRBJ2-3	14	ASSSGLAGGQGTQY
TRBV20-1	TRBJ2-7	8	SASPYEQY
TRBV30	TRBJ2-2	12	AWGRTAGPGELF
TRBV6-1	TRBJ2-7	12	ASKKQPGYYEQY
TRBV6-6	TRBJ2-6	14	ATKTSGGSGANVLT
TRBV9	TRBJ1-2	12	ASSNLAGASGYT
TRBV11-2	TRBJ2-7	14	ASSPAPSGATYEQY
TRBV7-8	TRBJ2-7	12	ASSLGAAGPWEY
TRBV30	TRBJ2-7	13	AWKFPSGGYYEQY
TRBV29-1	TRBJ2-3	13	SATLGGGATDTQY
TRBV9	TRBJ1-1	12	ASSVGYRGTEAF
TRBV4-2	TRBJ2-7	13	ASSQLERGGLEQY
TRBV19	TRBJ2-7	10	ASSIGAYEQY
TRBV7-8	TRBJ1-4	14	ASSLERGKTNEKLF
TRBV6-5	TRBJ1-4	13	ASSYSGGVNEKLF
TRBV6-5	TRBJ2-1	13	ASSSRTSGNNEQF
TRBV7-9	TRBJ2-7	13	ASSSTGQTTYEQY
TRBV7-8	TRBJ2-7	12	ASTQGQRGDEQY
TRBV7-9	-	13	ASSLAQGAGYEQY
TRBV4-2	TRBJ1-1	13	ASSRPGQMNTEAF
TRBV7-6	TRBJ2-1	11	ASSPWASRWQF
TRBV6-5	TRBJ1-6	14	ASSYSQDTYNSPLH
TRBV28	TRBJ1-2	13	ASSVADSSNYGYT
TRBV4-1	TRBJ2-1	17	ASSQDGLAGGVPYNEQF
TRBV19	TRBJ1-6	13	ASSGRVTYNSPLH
TRBV7-9	TRBJ2-5	14	ASSALATQIQETQY
TRBV7-2	TRBJ2-5	13	ASSLSLAGGGTQY
TRBV30	TRBJ2-6	11	AWRGAGANVLT
TRBV5-1	TRBJ2-1	13	ASSPTSRLYNEQF
TRBV25-1	TRBJ2-3	16	ASSESASGGAGTDTQY
TRBV19	TRBJ1-1	11	ASGRGGLTEAF
TRBV2	TRBJ1-5	13	ASSEQQTSNQPQH